The 23 T cell receptor beta chains below all came from one sample that was sequenced in a study of CD8+ T cells in alopecia areata. Indicated treatment: oral pan-JAK inhibitor, 5-10 mg twice daily. Extracted RNA was reverse transcribed into cDNA, the sequencing template. Produced via immunoSEQ multiplex PCR; TCRdb's table is partial and in-frame only. The data hold 200,000 to 250,000 clones, with more than 45% observed a single time. The input for sequencing was CD4+ T cells sorted from blood, taken at week 4, from a patient treated with tofacitinib. The source of these receptors is a human donor with alopecia areata.

The rearrangement uses TRBV29-1 and TRBJ2-5; 9 bases fit TRBD1. CDR1 is SQVTM and CDR2 is ANQGSEA in the germline V gene. V shed 4 bases, J shed 5 bases, and the junction held 8 bases outside the gene matches. The CDR3 loop spans 14 amino acids. The CDR3 DNA is TGCAGCGTTGGTGGACAGGGGTCCAGGGAGACCCAGTACTTC. Translated, it gives CSVGGQGSRETQYF.

The rearrangement joins TRBV25-1 to TRBJ2-3; D unclear. The CDR3 totals 17 residues. V lost 1 base and J 2 bases, leaving 16 bases between the germline ends. Per the germline V gene, CDR1 is MGHDK and CDR2 is SYGVNS. In DNA, the CDR3 is TGTGCCAGCAGTGAATCGGGTGGCCGTCGGGCCACAGATACGCAGTATTTT. Translated, it gives CASSESGGRRATDTQYF.

The CDR3 bases are TGTGCCAGCTGGTGGAGTGACTATGGCTACACCTTC. Translating it yields CASWWSDYGYTF. The V call is TRBV6-6, the J call TRBJ1-2; D remains unclear. This CDR3 is 12 amino acids long. Germline-derived CDR1 and CDR2 are MNHNY and SVGAGI (reference sequence). V was clipped by 8 bases and J by 3 bases, with 10 bases between them.

This clone was recorded a few times. This chain links TRBV19 with TRBJ1-1; D is unclear. Trimming left V 4 bases short and J 4 bases short, with 13 bases between. The CDR3 totals 14 residues. The germline CDR1 and CDR2 sequences are LNHDA and SQIVND (reference sequence). The CDR3 bases are TGTGCCAGTAGTAAGGGCCCCTGGGGCACTGAAGCTTTCTTT. Translating gives CASSKGPWGTEAFF. Supplemented by reference TRBV19 and TRBJ1-1, the full variable domain reads DGGITQSPKYLFRKEGQNVTLSCEQNLNHDAMYWYRQDPGQGLRLIYYSQIVNDFQKGDIAEGYSVSREKKESFPLTVTSAQKNPTAFYLCASSKGPWGTEAFFGQGTRLTVV.

The J gene is TRBJ2-5, the V gene TRBV5-1; tentatively, D is TRBD1 or TRBD2 (5 bases each). Germline CDR1 and CDR2: SGHRS and YFSETQ. This CDR3 contains 17 residues. V gave up 4 bases and J gave up 5 bases, with 24 bases separating them. The CDR3 nucleotides are TGCGCCAGCAGCCCCGGTCATCTGGGGGACCCAGGGGAGACCCAGTACTTC. Its translation: CASSPGHLGDPGETQYF.

Only one count was recorded for this clone. The rearrangement uses TRBV7-9 and TRBJ2-7; weak D call: TRBD1 (6 bases). Deletions cut 1 base from V and 0 bases from J, with 7 bases between. Germline loops: CDR1 SEHNR, CDR2 FQNEAQ (reference sequence). CDR3 size: 14 residues. The CDR3 region has the DNA TGTGCCAGCAGCTTAGGACAGGCCTCCTACGAGCAGTACTTC. Protein product: CASSLGQASYEQYF.

The chain links TRBV6-5 to TRBJ2-7; TRBD1 or TRBD2 may be the D gene (5 bases each). Trimming removed 7 bases from V and 2 bases from J, with 15 bases in between. The germline V gene encodes CDR1 MNHEY and CDR2 SVGAGI. CDR3 size: 14 residues. The CDR3 protein is CASISPGPAYEQYF. DNA for the CDR3: TGTGCCAGCATATCACCGGGACCTGCCTACGAGCAGTACTTC.

As regards this clone: A read error may explain this, as a much larger clone is one base away. This sequence joins TRBV25-1 and TRBJ2-7, with D hard to call. Germline CDR1 and CDR2: MGHDK and SYGVNS. This CDR3 comprises 12 residues. V was shortened by 5 bases and J by 0 bases, with 5 bases between the two germline ends. CDR3 nucleotides: TGTGCCAGCAGTCTAAGCTCCTACGAGCAGTACTTC. Protein product: CASSLSSYEQYF.

The chain carries TRBV2 and TRBJ2-1; 7 nucleotides line up with TRBD1. Germline V gene sequence: CDR1 SNHLY, CDR2 FYNNEI. V was clipped by 7 bases and J by 5 bases; unmatched bases: 11. CDR3 length equals 15 residues. CDR3 sequence: CASTKERDSHNEQFF. The CDR3 DNA sequence: TGTGCCAGCACCAAAGAAAGGGACAGCCACAATGAGCAGTTCTTC.

The genes are TRBV4-3 and TRBJ1-4, with 8 bases aligning to TRBD1. The V gene end was trimmed by 1 base and the J gene end by 14 bases; junction bases not matched to a gene: 12. The CDR3 extends over 15 amino acids. Germline V gene data show CDR1 as LGHNA and CDR2 as YSLEER. CDR3 residues: CASSQAKDRDHGLFF. The CDR3 DNA follows: TGCGCCAGCAGCCAAGCTAAGGACAGGGACCATGGGCTGTTTTTT.

This clone showed up just a few times. The rearrangement links TRBV6-1 to TRBJ1-1; D may be TRBD1 (5 bases). Per the germline V gene, CDR1 is MNHNS and CDR2 is SASEGT. V gave up 5 bases and J gave up 5 bases, with 9 bases separating them. The CDR3 is 12 residues long. The DNA for the CDR3 is TGTGCCAGCAGTTTCGCAGGGACTGAAGCTTTCTTT. This gives the protein CASSFAGTEAFF.

CDR3 DNA: TGTGCCAGCCATATTCTAAGACAGGTTTTGGGCTACACCTTC. This encodes CASHILRQVLGYTF. The genes are TRBV2 and TRBJ1-2, with D possibly matching TRBD1 (6 bases). There are 14 residues in the CDR3. The V and J ends lost 8 bases and 8 bases respectively, with 21 bases between them. The V gene's germline CDR1 is SNHLY and CDR2 FYNNEI.

The chain recombines TRBV29-1 with TRBJ1-5; maybe TRBD1 (6 bases). Trimming shortened V by 6 bases and J by 4 bases, and 13 bases separated the two germline ends. Germline CDR1 and CDR2: SQVTM and ANQGSEA. The CDR3 has 13 residues. The CDR3 nucleotides read TGCAGCGTCTTGGGGGGGGCAAATCAGCCCCAGCATTTT. This translates into CSVLGGANQPQHF. Full variable domain (outside the CDR3, taken from reference TRBV29-1 and TRBJ1-5): SAVISQKPSRDICQRGTSLTIQCQVDSQVTMMFWYRQQPGQSLTLIATANQGSEATYESGFVIDKFPISRPNLTFSTLTVSNMSPEDSSIYLCSVLGGANQPQHFGDGTRLSIL.

The J gene is TRBJ2-7, the V gene TRBV4-3; D might be TRBD1 or TRBD2, each matching 7 bases. CDR1 is LGHNA, CDR2 YSLEER, per germline. The CDR3 has 16 amino acids. With 0 bases removed from V and 2 bases from J, the gap between germline ends came to 14 bases. The CDR3 spells CASSQEGGGGAYEQYF. The CDR3 nucleotides read TGCGCCAGCAGCCAAGAAGGGGGCGGGGGCGCCTACGAGCAGTACTTC.

The gene calls are TRBV5-6 and TRBJ1-5; weak D call: TRBD1 (5 bases). V lost 2 bases and J 6 bases, leaving 15 bases between the germline ends. Per germline, CDR1 SGHDT and CDR2 YYEEEE. This CDR3 contains 15 residues. The DNA for the CDR3 is TGTGCCAGCAGCTTCCGGGGTGTGGGGGGTCAGCCCCAGCATTTT. It encodes CASSFRGVGGQPQHF.

The chain has TRBV27 and TRBJ2-3; 7 positions agree with TRBD1. V lost 5 bases and J lost 6; bases outside the gene matches: 5. The CDR3 covers 13 residues. Germline V CDR1 and CDR2: MNHEY, SMNVEV (reference sequence). CDR3 nucleotides: TGTGCCAGCAGTAGAGAACAGGGGGATACGCAGTATTTT. This codes for CASSREQGDTQYF.

This clone was counted a few times. The rearrangement uses TRBV27 and TRBJ1-6; tentative D call: TRBD1 (5 bases). Trimming cost V 6 bases and J 7 bases, with 16 bases left between them. The CDR3 runs 15 residues. Germline lookup yields CDR1 MNHEY and CDR2 SMNVEV (reference sequence). The CDR3 DNA sequence: TGTGCCAGCAGCCCCACGGGGGGATGGAATTCACCCCTCCACTTT. This sequence encodes CASSPTGGWNSPLHF.

V usage is TRBV4-1 and J usage is TRBJ1-6; 9 bases line up with TRBD1. This CDR3 comprises 16 residues. Trimming took 1 base from V and 13 from J; bases not matched to a gene: 11. Germline CDR1 is MGHRA and CDR2 is YSYEKL. The CDR3 coding sequence is TGCGCCAGCAGCCAAGTCGGGGGGACAGGGAGGTCGCCCCTCCACTTT. Protein product: CASSQVGGTGRSPLHF.

The chain is built from TRBV25-1 and TRBJ2-7, with a possible D match to TRBD1 (5 bases). Germline V CDR1 and CDR2: MGHDK, SYGVNS. This CDR3 contains 14 residues. The ends were cut back, 3 bases at V and 2 bases at J, with 11 bases in the middle. In DNA form, the CDR3 reads TGTGCCAGCAGTGAGGCAGGGCAGACCTACGAGCAGTACTTC. This translates into CASSEAGQTYEQYF.

This clone is a singleton in its sample. The chain employs TRBV29-1 and TRBJ1-5, with TRBD1 as a possible D gene (6 bases). Germline V lookup: CDR1 SQVTM, CDR2 ANQGSEA. The CDR3 is made up of 13 amino acids. Between the trimmed V and J ends, which lost 6 bases and 5 bases, there was a span of 14 bases. The chain's CDR3 is CSVPPGGDQPQHF. In nucleotides, the CDR3 is TGCAGCGTCCCCCCGGGGGGCGATCAGCCCCAGCATTTT. The full variable domain, its missing parts supplied by reference TRBV29-1 and TRBJ1-5, is SAVISQKPSRDICQRGTSLTIQCQVDSQVTMMFWYRQQPGQSLTLIATANQGSEATYESGFVIDKFPISRPNLTFSTLTVSNMSPEDSSIYLCSVPPGGDQPQHFGDGTRLSIL.

This clone appeared a few times. The rearrangement uses TRBV29-1 and TRBJ2-3; 7 bases are a match to TRBD2. Germline lookup yields CDR1 SQVTM and CDR2 ANQGSEA. V lost 1 base and J lost 0; bases outside the gene matches: 10. CDR3 length: 17 amino acids. The CDR3 region is CSVEAPKAGVSTDTQYF. The CDR3 bases are TGCAGCGTTGAAGCCCCCAAGGCGGGGGTTAGCACAGATACGCAGTATTTT.

The gene calls are TRBV6-1 and TRBJ2-5, with TRBD2 matching 15 bases. CDR3 length: 15 amino acids. Germline values: CDR1 MNHNS, CDR2 SASEGT. Unmatched junction bases numbered 2, after V lost 7 bases and J lost 2 bases. In DNA form, the CDR3 reads TGTGCCAGCACCGGACTAGCGGGGGGGCAAGAGACCCAGTACTTC. Protein: CASTGLAGGQETQYF.

This clone was observed a few times. This sequence joins TRBV5-5 and TRBJ2-1; D unresolved. The CDR3 is 15 residues long. CDR1 is SGHKS, CDR2 YYEKEE, per germline (reference sequence). V was clipped by 2 bases and J by 12 bases, with 21 bases between them. The CDR3 spells CASSFDETKMARQFF. For the CDR3, the DNA is TGTGCCAGCAGCTTCGATGAGACGAAAATGGCCAGGCAGTTCTTC.